The 23 T cell receptor beta chains below all came from one sample that was sequenced in a study of blood T cell repertoires in COVID-19. Assay: immunoSEQ multiplex PCR; the TCRdb copy retains only in-frame clones and omits some. The sample yields fewer than 500,000 clones, roughly 90% seen once. Input material: peripheral blood. The receptors originated from a man aged 18 to 30 with COVID-19, enrolled during active disease.

This rearrangement joins TRBV10-3 to TRBJ2-1, with 7 bases identical to TRBD2. The trim removed 3 bases at V and 9 bases at J, leaving 14 bases unmatched. The CDR3 is made up of 16 amino acids. Germline V gene lookup returns CDR1 ENHRY and CDR2 SYGVKD. The CDR3 spells CAISERMWEGRGEQFF. The CDR3 region has the DNA TGTGCCATCAGTGAAAGGATGTGGGAGGGCCGGGGTGAGCAGTTCTTC.

J is TRBJ2-1 and V is TRBV5-1; a possible D gene is TRBD1 (6 bases). The V gene lost 3 bases and the J gene lost 7 bases, with 14 bases spanning the gap. Germline V gene lookup returns CDR1 SGHRS and CDR2 YFSETQ. The CDR3 spans 14 residues. DNA of the CDR3: TGCGCCAGCAGCTCGGGGAACAGGGATAATGAGCAGTTCTTC. It yields the protein CASSSGNRDNEQFF.

This chain connects TRBV10-3 to TRBJ1-2; possibly TRBD1 for D (5 bases). Trimming stripped 4 bases from V and 4 bases from J, with 16 bases between. The CDR3 covers 15 residues. CDR1 and CDR2 (germline): ENHRY, SYGVKD. DNA of the CDR3: TGTGCCATCAGTGGGCTTACCAGGGATCCCTATGGCTACACCTTC. The encoded protein is CAISGLTRDPYGYTF.

This clone was found once. The chain couples TRBV18 to TRBJ2-1; 7 bases are shared with TRBD2. The germline CDR1 and CDR2 sequences are KGHSH and LQKENI. J was trimmed by 3 bases and V by 6 bases; bases with no gene match: 8. The CDR3 extends over 15 amino acids. The CDR3: CASSLGGMSYNEQFF. DNA for the CDR3: TGTGCCAGCTCGCTCGGGGGGATGAGCTACAATGAGCAGTTCTTC.

This clone was seen just once. This chain connects TRBV30 to TRBJ2-3; TRBD1 aligns across 10 bases. Germline V gene data show CDR1 as GTSNPN and CDR2 as SVGIG (reference sequence). This CDR3 region has 14 residues. V gave up 5 bases and J gave up 5 bases; unmatched junction bases: 7. CDR3 DNA: TGTGCCTGGGCCCCAGGACAGGGGGGAGATACGCAGTATTTT. It translates to CAWAPGQGGDTQYF.

V gene TRBV5-6 combines with J gene TRBJ2-7; tentative D call: TRBD2 (5 bases). There are 13 residues in the CDR3. The germline gives CDR1 SGHDT, CDR2 YYEEEE. Trimming removed 7 bases from V and 7 bases from J, with 18 bases in between. The CDR3 region is CASGPDPSGEQYF. The CDR3 nucleotides read TGTGCCAGCGGGCCCGACCCGAGCGGTGAGCAGTACTTC.

There are many counts of this clone. This chain joins TRBV28 and TRBJ2-7; possibly TRBD1 for D (5 bases). This CDR3 spans 16 amino acids. CDR1 MDHEN and CDR2 SYDVKM come from the germline V gene. V lost 5 bases, J lost 1 base, and 18 bases lay in between. Here the CDR3 reads CASSRYSGKGSYEQYF. The CDR3 DNA follows: TGTGCCAGCAGTCGATACTCAGGGAAGGGATCCTACGAGCAGTACTTC.

This clone is a singleton in its sample. The chain uses TRBV6-4 and TRBJ2-2; D call uncertain. CDR3 size: 16 residues. The germline V gene has CDR1 MRHNA and CDR2 SNTAGT. V was cut by 3 bases and J by 1 base, with 12 bases left in between. Here the CDR3 reads CASSDYFQENTGELFF. CDR3 bases: TGTGCCAGCAGTGATTATTTTCAGGAGAACACCGGGGAGCTGTTTTTT.

V is TRBV2 and J is TRBJ2-5; 12 positions match TRBD2. Germline V gives CDR1 SNHLY, CDR2 FYNNEI. Losses at the gene ends were 6 bases for V and 2 bases for J; bases not matched to a gene: 7. This CDR3 has 16 residues. For the CDR3, the DNA is TGTGCCAGCAGGGAGGGACTAGCGGGTTCACAAGAGACCCAGTACTTC. Translating it yields CASREGLAGSQETQYF.

The chain carries TRBV5-4 and TRBJ2-1; 11 bases align to TRBD1. Germline loops: CDR1 SGHNT, CDR2 YYREEE (reference sequence). The CDR3 sequence is 16 residues long. The trim removed 5 bases at V and 7 bases at J, leaving 11 bases unmatched. CDR3 coding DNA: TGTGCCAGCAGAAATTTCCTCGGGACAGGGGGTAATGAGCAGTTCTTC. Protein: CASRNFLGTGGNEQFF.

J is TRBJ2-5 and V is TRBV3-1 (or the pseudogene TRBV3-2); 9 bases align to TRBD1. The germline V gene has CDR1 LGHDT and CDR2 YNNKEL (reference sequence). The CDR3 is made up of 19 amino acids. The V segment lost 0 bases and the J segment 2 bases; nucleotides outside the gene matches: 13. The CDR3 DNA reads TGTGCCAGCAGCCAAGATTGGACAGGGGTAATGAGAGTACAAGAGACCCAGTACTTC. Protein: CASSQDWTGVMRVQETQYF.

The V and J genes are TRBV4-2 and TRBJ2-3; 12 bases match TRBD2. The V and J ends lost 0 bases and 4 bases, in that order; junction bases with no gene match: 2. The CDR3 covers 16 residues. Germline CDR1 is LGHNA and CDR2 is YNFKEQ. This CDR3 is CASSQELAGGADTQYF. CDR3 nucleotides: TGTGCCAGCAGCCAAGAACTAGCGGGAGGCGCAGATACGCAGTATTTT.

The rearrangement links TRBV18 to TRBJ2-5; possibly TRBD2 for D (5 bases). The V and J ends lost 4 bases and 2 bases respectively, with 20 bases between them. The CDR3 loop spans 17 amino acids. From germline, CDR1 is KGHSH and CDR2 LQKENI. CDR3 sequence: CASSQNSNARGQETQYF. The CDR3 DNA sequence: TGTGCCAGCTCACAAAACTCTAATGCACGGGGACAAGAGACCCAGTACTTC.

This clone was seen only once. This chain links TRBV3-1 (or the pseudogene TRBV3-2) with TRBJ2-7; TRBD1 matches at 9 bases. Germline CDR1 and CDR2: LGHDT and YNNKEL (reference sequence). This CDR3 is built from 15 residues. V was clipped by 1 base and J by 4 bases; unmatched bases: 5. The DNA for the CDR3 is TGTGCCAGCAGCCAAGGCGGGACAGGGTCGTACGAGCAGTACTTC. Protein product: CASSQGGTGSYEQYF.

The chain is built from TRBV7-9 and TRBJ2-3; 10 nucleotides line up with TRBD2. CDR1 SEHNR and CDR2 FQNEAQ come from the germline V gene (reference sequence). With 4 bases clipped from V and 4 bases from J, the junction kept 8 bases outside the gene matches. The CDR3 has 16 amino acids. CDR3: CASSSLAGIAADTQYF. In DNA, the CDR3 is TGTGCCAGCAGCTCACTAGCGGGAATCGCCGCAGATACGCAGTATTTT. Full variable domain (missing parts from reference TRBV7-9 and TRBJ2-3): DTGVSQNPRHKITKRGQNVTFRCDPISEHNRLYWYRQTLGQGPEFLTYFQNEAQLEKSRLLSDRFSAERPKGSFSTLEIQRTEQGDSAMYLCASSSLAGIAADTQYFGPGTRLTVL.

The chain recombines TRBV3-1 (or the pseudogene TRBV3-2) with TRBJ2-3; 9 bases line up with TRBD2. The CDR3 length is 17 residues. Germline CDR1 and CDR2: LGHDT and YNNKEL (reference sequence). V was clipped by 1 base and J by 5 bases; unmatched bases: 10. This CDR3 reads CASSQGAPGLAGDTQYF. In DNA, the CDR3 is TGTGCCAGCAGCCAAGGCGCACCGGGACTAGCTGGAGATACGCAGTATTTT.

The gene calls are TRBV4-1 and TRBJ1-1; TRBD1 might be the D (6 bases). From germline, CDR1 is MGHRA and CDR2 YSYEKL. CDR3 size: 15 residues. Trimming shortened V by 3 bases and J by 7 bases, and 18 bases separated the two germline ends. The DNA for the CDR3 is TGCGCCAGCAGCCAGAACAGTCACAGGGTCGTTGAAGCTTTCTTT. This codes for CASSQNSHRVVEAFF.

The chain is built from TRBV18 and TRBJ1-5; TRBD1 matches at 7 bases. Per the germline V gene, CDR1 is KGHSH and CDR2 is LQKENI. The J segment lost 6 bases and the V segment lost 4 bases, leaving 3 bases of the junction unmatched. The length of the CDR3 is 13 residues. For the CDR3, the DNA is TGTGCCAGCTCACAGGGGGCGGCTCAGCCCCAGCATTTT. Its protein is CASSQGAAQPQHF. The full variable domain, completed using reference TRBV18 and TRBJ1-5, is NAGVMQNPRHLVRRRGQEARLRCSPMKGHSHVYWYRQLPEEGLKFMVYLQKENIIDESGMPKERFSAEFPKEGPSILRIQQVVRGDSAAYFCASSQGAAQPQHFGDGTRLSIL.

V gene TRBV10-1 combines with J gene TRBJ2-7, with D possibly being TRBD1 (5 bases). Germline-derived CDR1 and CDR2 are WNHNN and SYGVQD (reference sequence). V was cut by 0 bases and J by 5 bases, with 11 bases left in between. CDR3 length equals 14 residues. The CDR3 reads CASSESSGFNEQYF. As DNA, the CDR3 is TGCGCCAGCAGTGAGTCGTCAGGGTTCAACGAGCAGTACTTC.

A remark on this clone: The identical CDR3 is also encoded by other nucleotide sequences in the sample. The J gene is TRBJ1-4, the V gene TRBV20-1; unclear D gene. Trimming stripped 5 bases from V and 4 bases from J, with 5 bases between. Germline V gene lookup returns CDR1 DFQATT and CDR2 SNEGSKA (reference sequence). The CDR3 is made up of 11 amino acids. CDR3 sequence reads: CSARLNEKLFF. CDR3 sequence (DNA): TGCAGTGCTCGACTTAATGAAAAACTGTTTTTT.

About this clone itself: Because the CDR3's place on the DNA is in doubt, the DNA is left out and the CDR3 is given as listed by TCRdb. The chain joins TRBV27 to TRBJ1-1; TRBD1, as called in the table, went unchecked against the DNA. The CDR3 adds up to 15 amino acids, both ends counted. Looked up from germline, CDR1 is MNHEY and CDR2 is SMNVEV (reference sequence). CDR3 in amino acids: CASSSSTGGGTEAFF.

This chain links TRBV24-1 with TRBJ2-5, with 8 positions matching TRBD2. Germline V gene sequence: CDR1 KGHDR, CDR2 SFDVKD. The V gene end was trimmed by 3 bases and the J gene end by 4 bases; junction bases not matched to a gene: 6. The CDR3 is 15 residues long. CDR3 DNA sequence: TGTGCCACCAGTGATGCCGGGGGGGCCGGAGAGACCCAGTACTTC. Translation: CATSDAGGAGETQYF.

The V call is TRBV6-5, the J call TRBJ2-1; TRBD1 matches at 8 bases. V lost 4 bases, J lost 15 bases, and 11 bases stayed unmatched. This CDR3 is built from 13 residues. Germline V lookup: CDR1 MNHEY, CDR2 SVGAGI. The CDR3 sequence: CASSSSTTGTGFF. The CDR3 DNA follows: TGTGCCAGCAGTTCTTCTACTACCGGGACAGGGTTCTTC.